The rows below give T cell receptor beta chains drawn from one sample of a study of T cell repertoires in cytomegalovirus infection. TCRdb passed the reads through MiXCR, listing each CDR3 protein once. Found here are approximately 730,000 distinct CDR3 sequences, 33% of them singletons; the top ten hold roughly 18%. These TCRs are of unknown antigen specificity. The source material was cultured PBMCs, sampled from culture after CMV antigen stimulation. These receptors were collected from a human donor in good health (CMV status not recorded). Some clones in this sample may be carry-over from other donors' samples. Each CDR3 is given with its conserved first and last residue. The D gene is left open where the match is weak. Clone size is given for some rows only: seen once, a few or many times, or a class if the clone is expanded.

>.|TRBV19|few|TRBJ2-1
CASSIATGSYNEQFF
TGTGCCAGTAGTATCGCCACGGGCTCCTACAATGAGCAGTTCTTC
>TRBD2|TRBV7-2|few|TRBJ2-2
CASSSLAGGSGELFF
TGTGCCAGCAGCTCCTTAGCGGGAGGGAGCGGGGAGCTGTTTTTT
>.|TRBV7-2|many|TRBJ1-4
CASSLQGEKLFF
TGTGCCAGCAGCTTACAGGGGGAAAAACTGTTTTTT
>.|TRBV5-1|.|TRBJ2-5
CASSSTATSQETQYF
TGCGCCAGCAGCTCAACAGCTACCTCCCAAGAGACCCAGTACTTC
>.|TRBV28|few|TRBJ1-1
CASSLRRRNTEAFF
TGTGCCAGCAGTTTGAGGAGGCGCAACACTGAAGCTTTCTTT
>.|TRBV19|few|TRBJ2-2
CASSIRGTGELFF
TGTGCCAGTAGTATCCGGGGTACCGGGGAGCTGTTTTTT
>.|TRBV28|few|TRBJ2-5
CASSLLQDPGETQYF
TGTGCCAGCAGTTTACTCCAGGACCCGGGGGAGACCCAGTACTTC
>.|TRBV12-3/TRBV12-4|.|TRBJ2-2
CASSRAGQLFF
TGTGCCAGCAGTCGGGCAGGGCAGCTGTTTTTT
>.|TRBV20-1|.|TRBJ2-2
CSASSSGLTGELFF
TGCAGTGCTAGCAGCAGCGGCCTCACCGGGGAGCTGTTTTTT
>TRBD2|TRBV12-3/TRBV12-4|.|TRBJ2-1
CASTTGSGKQFF
TGTGCCAGCACCACGGGCAGCGGGAAGCAGTTCTTC
>.|TRBV7-2|many|TRBJ1-3
CASSLGGGRSGNTIYF
TGTGCCAGCAGCTTAGGAGGGGGGCGTTCTGGAAACACCATATATTTT
>TRBD1|TRBV5-4|.|TRBJ1-1
CASSLASGGLRTEAFF
TGTGCCAGCAGCTTGGCGTCAGGGGGTTTGCGCACTGAAGCTTTCTTT
>.|TRBV11-2|.|TRBJ2-1
CASSLGPASNNEQFF
TGTGCCAGCAGCTTAGGGCCGGCATCCAACAATGAGCAGTTCTTC
>.|TRBV12-3/TRBV12-4|few|TRBJ2-6
CATQGPVGNVLTF
TGTGCGACCCAGGGCCCGGTGGGCAACGTCCTGACTTTC
>.|TRBV12-3/TRBV12-4|many|TRBJ2-3
CASSLWQGSYTQYF
TGTGCCAGCAGTTTATGGCAGGGGTCGTATACGCAGTATTTT
>.|TRBV7-2|.|TRBJ2-3
CASSYRAAGDTQYF
TGTGCCAGCAGCTACCGGGCCGCCGGGGATACGCAGTATTTT
>TRBD1|TRBV19|.|TRBJ1-5
CATSHPGQGGNQPQHF
TGTGCCACCTCCCACCCAGGACAGGGAGGCAATCAGCCCCAGCATTTT
>.|TRBV6-1|many|TRBJ2-3
CASTKLGTDTQYF
TGTGCCAGCACTAAACTCGGCACAGATACGCAGTATTTT
>TRBD1|TRBV24-1|.|TRBJ2-5
CATSDPGQVEIQYF
TGTGCCACCAGTGACCCGGGACAGGTGGAGATCCAGTACTTC
>.|TRBV20-1|.|TRBJ1-2
CSAIEFGADGKGYTF
TGCAGTGCTATTGAGTTTGGGGCGGATGGGAAAGGCTACACCTTC
>.|TRBV6-2/TRBV6-3|few|TRBJ1-1
CASSYSKGQPNTEAFF
TGTGCCAGCAGTTACTCGAAGGGACAACCGAACACTGAAGCTTTCTTT
>TRBD2|TRBV7-2|.|TRBJ2-7
CASSRSGENYEQYF
TGTGCCAGCAGCCGGAGCGGGGAGAACTACGAGCAGTACTTC
>.|TRBV6-5|.|TRBJ1-5
CASSSRPDKPPQHF
TGTGCCAGCAGTTCGCGCCCGGACAAACCGCCCCAGCATTTT
>TRBD1|TRBV6-6|.|TRBJ1-1
CASSIDRVGTKAFF
TGTGCCAGCAGCATCGACAGGGTCGGCACAAAAGCTTTCTTT
>.|TRBV6-1|few|TRBJ1-3
CASSSRTVEGNTIYF
TGTGCCAGCAGTTCTAGGACGGTTGAGGGAAACACCATATATTTT
>.|TRBV6-1|.|TRBJ2-3
CASTAGYTQYF
TGTGCCAGCACTGCCGGATATACGCAGTATTTT
>TRBD1|TRBV7-4|.|TRBJ2-7
CASSHQQGAYEQYF
TGTGCCAGCAGCCACCAACAGGGGGCCTACGAGCAGTACTTC
>TRBD1|TRBV7-2|.|TRBJ2-1
CASSLAHRGYFF
TGTGCCAGCAGCTTAGCGCACAGGGGTTATTTCTTC
>.|TRBV20-1|.|TRBJ2-2
CSARASGGTNTGELFF
TGCAGTGCTAGGGCGAGTGGGGGGACGAACACCGGGGAGCTGTTTTTT
>.|TRBV27|.|TRBJ2-1
CASRPGGGYNEQFF
TGTGCCAGCAGACCGGGGGGCGGCTACAATGAGCAGTTCTTC
>.|TRBV12-3/TRBV12-4|few|TRBJ2-2
CASGWDDGELFF
TGTGCCAGCGGTTGGGACGACGGGGAGCTGTTTTTT
>.|TRBV4-2|.|TRBJ2-2
CASSQRSYRTASTNTGELFF
TGTGCCAGCAGCCAAAGGAGCTACAGGACGGCAAGCACGAACACCGGGGAGCTGTTTTTT
>TRBD2|TRBV14|.|TRBJ2-5
CASSLRLAAGETQYF
TGTGCCAGCAGCCTCCGGCTAGCGGCGGGGGAGACCCAGTACTTC
>.|TRBV7-2|many|TRBJ2-1
CASSFETLEQFF
TGTGCCAGCAGCTTTGAGACCCTAGAGCAGTTCTTC
>.|TRBV7-4|once|TRBJ2-1
CASSLGPTTDPSYNEQFF
TGTGCCAGCAGCTTAGGACCGACAACCGACCCCTCCTACAATGAGCAGTTCTTC
>TRBD2|TRBV7-2|many|TRBJ2-1
CASRTRLAGPGEYNEQFF
TGTGCCAGCAGAACCAGACTAGCGGGACCCGGGGAGTACAATGAGCAGTTCTTC
>TRBD2|TRBV7-2|.|TRBJ2-7
CASSDLLAGGRGEQYF
TGTGCCAGCAGCGATCTACTAGCGGGGGGTAGGGGCGAGCAGTACTTC
>.|TRBV7-2|.|TRBJ1-1
CASSLARRVREAFF
TGTGCCAGCAGCTTAGCGAGGCGGGTCCGCGAAGCTTTCTTT
>TRBD2|TRBV24-1|.|TRBJ2-1
CATSDPGTSGRGEQFF
TGTGCCACCAGTGACCCAGGGACTAGCGGGAGGGGTGAGCAGTTCTTC
>.|TRBV20-1|.|TRBJ2-7
CSASYGYEQYF
TGCAGCGCTTCCTACGGCTACGAGCAGTACTTC
>.|TRBV6-2/TRBV6-3|few|TRBJ2-5
CASSDGARETQYF
TGTGCCAGCAGTGACGGGGCCCGGGAGACCCAGTACTTC
>.|TRBV6-1|.|TRBJ1-2
CASSEVLRREGGYTF
TGTGCCAGCAGTGAAGTATTGCGCAGGGAGGGGGGCTACACCTTC
>.|TRBV6-2/TRBV6-3|.|TRBJ2-3
CASTTRITDTQYF
TGTGCCAGCACCACCCGGATCACAGATACGCAGTATTTT
>.|TRBV20-1|.|TRBJ2-7
CSARPGTSYEQYF
TGCAGTGCTAGACCCGGGACCTCCTACGAGCAGTACTTC
>TRBD2|TRBV4-3|once|TRBJ2-3
CASSQVGAGGTDTQYF
TGCGCCAGCAGCCAAGTTGGAGCGGGGGGAACAGATACGCAGTATTTT
>.|TRBV4-1|.|TRBJ1-4
CASSPLGQSATNEKLFF
TGCGCCAGCAGCCCGCTTGGACAGTCTGCAACTAATGAAAAACTGTTTTTT
>.|TRBV6-1|.|TRBJ1-1
CASSEGPRGAFF
TGTGCCAGCAGTGAAGGTCCCCGGGGGGCTTTCTTT
>TRBD1|TRBV7-9|few|TRBJ1-6
CASSLAGGHSPLHF
TGTGCCAGCAGCTTAGCAGGGGGCCATTCACCCCTCCACTTT
>TRBD1|TRBV6-1|.|TRBJ2-7
CASSELTGTGYGEEYF
TGTGCCAGCAGTGAACTTACCGGGACAGGCTACGGGGAGGAATACTTC
>TRBD2|TRBV3-1|once|TRBJ2-2
CASRRGGGTNTGELFF
TGTGCCAGCAGACGGGGCGGGGGAACGAACACCGGGGAGCTGTTTTTT
>.|TRBV7-9|.|TRBJ1-2
CASSPNRFQGYTF
TGTGCCAGCAGCCCGAATCGCTTCCAGGGGTACACCTTC
>.|TRBV5-1|.|TRBJ2-1
CASSLGDTKYNEQFF
TGCGCCAGCAGCTTGGGGGACACAAAATACAATGAGCAGTTCTTC
>TRBD1|TRBV24-1|.|TRBJ1-5
CATSDYQSTGANQPQHF
TGTGCCACCAGTGATTACCAGTCGACAGGGGCCAATCAGCCCCAGCATTTT
>.|TRBV2|.|TRBJ1-6
CASSERARGYNSPLHF
TGTGCCAGCAGTGAGCGGGCCCGGGGGTATAATTCACCCCTCCACTTT
>TRBD2|TRBV10-3|.|TRBJ2-7
CAISPTSGGIYEQYF
TGTGCCATCAGTCCGACTAGCGGGGGCATCTACGAGCAGTACTTC
>TRBD1|TRBV28|.|TRBJ1-1
CASSPWTGMNTEAFF
TGTGCCAGCAGTCCCTGGACAGGAATGAACACTGAAGCTTTCTTT
>.|TRBV4-1|few|TRBJ1-1
CASQEGSIRRSTEAFF
TGCGCCAGCCAGGAAGGGTCAATTCGAAGGAGCACTGAAGCTTTCTTT
>.|TRBV5-1|.|TRBJ1-2
CASSSDGGNGYTF
TGCGCCAGCAGCTCGGACGGAGGAAATGGCTACACCTTC
>.|TRBV7-2|few|TRBJ1-2
CASSSLGAYGYTF
TGTGCCAGCAGCTCCCTCGGGGCGTATGGCTACACCTTC
>TRBD1|TRBV14|.|TRBJ1-5
CASTRQGAGIYSNQPQHF
TGTGCCAGCACCCGACAGGGGGCGGGAATTTATAGCAATCAGCCCCAGCATTTT